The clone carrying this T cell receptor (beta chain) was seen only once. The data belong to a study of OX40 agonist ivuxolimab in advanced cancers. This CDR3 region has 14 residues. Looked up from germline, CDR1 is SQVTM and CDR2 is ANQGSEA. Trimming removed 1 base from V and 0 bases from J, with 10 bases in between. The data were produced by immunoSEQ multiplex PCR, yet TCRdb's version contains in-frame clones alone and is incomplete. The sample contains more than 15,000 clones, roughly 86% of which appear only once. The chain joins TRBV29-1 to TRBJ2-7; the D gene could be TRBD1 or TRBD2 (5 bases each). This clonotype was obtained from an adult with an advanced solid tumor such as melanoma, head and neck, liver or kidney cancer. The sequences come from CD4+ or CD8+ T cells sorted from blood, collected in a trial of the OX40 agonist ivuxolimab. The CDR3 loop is CSVEGGDPSYEQYF. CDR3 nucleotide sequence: TGCAGCGTTGAAGGAGGGGATCCCTCCTACGAGCAGTACTTC.